Below, 2 T cell receptor beta chains from the same sample are listed, as sequenced in a study of cytomegalovirus exposure and HLA in healthy donors. Only in-frame clones appear in the TCRdb table, and some are missing; sequencing was by immunoSEQ multiplex PCR. The repertoire has about 120,000 clones, around 87% of them found once; the top ten carry around 6%. Sequencing was carried out using PBMCs. The receptors stem from a woman aged 18-29 years in good health and CMV-seropositive.

The V gene is TRBV11-2, the J gene TRBJ1-4; TRBD1 matches at 10 bases. CDR1 is SGHAT, CDR2 FQNNGV, per germline. The V segment lost 6 bases and the J segment 8 bases; nucleotides outside the gene matches: 6. The CDR3 runs 14 residues. CDR3 sequence (DNA): TGTGCCAGCAGTGTCGGACAGGGGGACGAAAAACTGTTTTTT. Protein: CASSVGQGDEKLFF.

The J gene is TRBJ2-7, the V gene TRBV7-8; 7 bases are a match to TRBD2. CDR1 SGHVS and CDR2 FQNEAQ come from the germline V gene. This CDR3 is 16 amino acids long. V shed 3 bases and J 7 bases; nucleotides not matched to a gene: 15. CDR3 bases: TGTGCCAGCAGCTTTCGAGCGGGAATCGACCGAGGGGAGCAGTACTTC. This gives the protein CASSFRAGIDRGEQYF.